The T cell receptor beta chain under discussion was sequenced for a study of blood T cells in healthy people across ages. Turning to the study itself: Template switching retrieved approximately one barcoded beta molecule for each two T cells.

Sample-barcoded 5' priming and a J-beta primer mix drove a second PCR of roughly 6 to 12 cycles. One entry per CDR3 protein results from TCRdb running MiXCR on the 5' RACE reads. The top ten clones hold approximately 3.6% of a sample with about 570,000 distinct CDR3 sequences, 27% of them seen once. Trimming left V 1 base short and J 6 bases short, with 21 bases between. This CDR3 is 17 amino acids long. Per germline, CDR1 SEHNR and CDR2 FQNEAQ (reference sequence). These data also featured in a second study, about T cells of mothers and their children.

The sequenced sample consisted of blood. The source is a boy aged 2 to 9 in good health. The chain combines TRBV7-9 with TRBJ1-2; D uncertain. In DNA form, the CDR3 reads TGTGCCAGCAGCTTAGAATCCAGTATTGGACTCGAGCATGGCTACACCTTC. Translated: CASSLESSIGLEHGYTF.